The 27 T cell receptor beta chains in this list originate from one sample, sequenced in a study of blood T cell repertoires in COVID-19 (dated by TCRdb to about 2020). The library was made by the immunoSEQ multiplex PCR assay. TCRdb limited this immuneACCESS table to in-frame rearrangements with V and J called. A share of clones is missing; checked studies link under half to unresolved V genes, and the rest is unexplained. This sample comprises about 170,000 clones, roughly 78% of them detected only once. The ten largest clones add up to over 15% of the sample. Sequencing was carried out using PBMCs or T cells enriched from blood (not recorded which). Receptors were obtained from a woman in her 70s in a cohort exposed to, infected with or recovered from COVID-19 (not recorded which).

The rearrangement links TRBV18 to TRBJ2-7; 7 nucleotides match TRBD2. CDR1 and CDR2 (germline): KGHSH, LQKENI. The CDR3 runs to 13 residues. Trimming cost V 3 bases and J 4 bases; bases outside gene matches: 3. The CDR3 region has the DNA TGTGCCAGCTCACCGCGGGAGAGTTACGAGCAGTACTTC. It translates to CASSPRESYEQYF.

CDR3 sequence: CASSPGGVTQQFF. The CDR3 region has the DNA TGTGCCAGCAGTCCGGGCGGGGTTACCCAGCAGTTCTTC. The gene calls are TRBV25-1 and TRBJ2-1, with D maybe TRBD2 (6 bases). The CDR3 totals 13 residues. Germline CDR1 reads MGHDK; CDR2 reads SYGVNS. V lost 5 bases to trimming and J lost 11 bases, with 16 bases between them.

Remarks on this clone: This sample also contains other DNA sequences that code for the same CDR3. The V and J genes are TRBV28 and TRBJ1-2; D is perhaps TRBD1 (5 bases). Germline-derived CDR1 and CDR2 are MDHEN and SYDVKM. The V end lost 6 bases, the J end lost 4 bases, and 9 bases lay between the germline ends. This CDR3 is built from 12 residues. CDR3 sequence (DNA): TGTGCCAGCAGCCCTGACAGCTATGGCTACACCTTC. Its protein product is CASSPDSYGYTF.

The chain has TRBV5-6 and TRBJ2-5, with 8 positions matching TRBD1. This CDR3 region has 16 residues. V gave up 4 bases and J gave up 5 bases; unmatched junction bases: 13. CDR1 SGHDT and CDR2 YYEEEE come from the germline V gene. In DNA, the CDR3 is TGTGCCAGCAGCAGGGGCCAGGGGGCCTCCGGGGAGACCCAGTACTTC. Amino acid sequence: CASSRGQGASGETQYF.

The rearrangement uses TRBV30 and TRBJ2-5; the D gene is possibly TRBD1 (6 bases). The CDR3 length is 15 residues. Germline V gene sequence: CDR1 GTSNPN, CDR2 SVGIG (reference sequence). V gave up 2 bases and J gave up 0 bases, with 13 bases separating them. The CDR3 spells CAWSRIGGNQETQYF. DNA of the CDR3: TGTGCCTGGAGTAGGATAGGGGGAAACCAAGAGACCCAGTACTTC.

The chain carries TRBV7-9 and TRBJ1-3, with TRBD1 matching 7 bases. The CDR3 is made up of 16 amino acids. V trimming: 5 bases; J trimming: 2 bases; junction bases outside the gene matches: 9. The germline CDR1 and CDR2 sequences are SEHNR and FQNEAQ (reference sequence). DNA of the CDR3: TGTGCCAGCAGCCCTTTACAGGGGACCGCTGGAAACACCATATATTTT. It encodes CASSPLQGTAGNTIYF.

This rearrangement joins TRBV19 to TRBJ1-5, with 7 bases lining up with TRBD1. The CDR3 spans 14 residues. V was clipped by 2 bases and J by 7 bases; unmatched bases: 5. Germline-derived CDR1 and CDR2 are LNHDA and SQIVND (reference sequence). The CDR3 reads CASSISGQFQPQHF. CDR3 DNA sequence: TGTGCCAGTAGTATATCGGGACAGTTCCAGCCCCAGCATTTT.

This rearrangement joins TRBV27 to TRBJ2-1, with 8 bases aligning to TRBD2. Trimming cost V 4 bases and J 4 bases; bases outside gene matches: 6. Per germline, CDR1 MNHEY and CDR2 SMNVEV (reference sequence). CDR3 length: 15 residues. For the CDR3, the DNA is TGTGCCAGCAGTTACTCTAGCGGGCTTTACAATGAGCAGTTCTTC. Residues: CASSYSSGLYNEQFF.

In this sample, this clone turned up a few times. This chain uses TRBV5-1 with TRBJ2-7, with a possible D match to TRBD2 (6 bases). Trimming pared 0 bases from V and 0 bases from J, leaving 7 bases between. In germline, CDR1 is SGHRS, CDR2 YFSETQ. CDR3 length equals 14 residues. The CDR3 is CASSLGGNSYEQYF. The CDR3 nucleotides read TGCGCCAGCAGCTTGGGCGGGAACTCCTACGAGCAGTACTTC.

V usage is TRBV5-6 and J usage is TRBJ1-1, with D tentatively TRBD1 (6 bases). Trimming removed 4 bases at V and 7 bases at J, with 14 bases between. This CDR3 has 13 residues. Per germline, CDR1 SGHDT and CDR2 YYEEEE. CDR3 sequence reads: CASSATGRSEAFF. Here the CDR3 DNA reads TGTGCCAGCAGCGCCACAGGGCGTAGTGAAGCTTTCTTT.

A few counts support this clone. V gene TRBV28 combines with J gene TRBJ1-2; 11 positions match TRBD1. Losses at the gene ends were 5 bases for V and 5 bases for J; bases not matched to a gene: 13. Germline V gives CDR1 MDHEN, CDR2 SYDVKM. The CDR3 extends over 17 amino acids. The CDR3 bases are TGTGCCAGCAGTCTCCCACGGACAGGGGGCTTCTTTTATGGCTACACCTTC. This translates into CASSLPRTGGFFYGYTF.

This clone was observed a single time. The chain joins TRBV20-1 to TRBJ2-5; 8 positions agree with TRBD1. Germline V gives CDR1 DFQATT, CDR2 SNEGSKA (reference sequence). CDR3 size: 15 residues. V trimming: 3 bases; J trimming: 2 bases; junction bases outside the gene matches: 8. The CDR3 nucleotides read TGCAGTGCTAGTGGGGGACAGGAGATACAAGAGACCCAGTACTTC. It yields the protein CSASGGQEIQETQYF.

The rearrangement uses TRBV4-1 and TRBJ2-7, with 7 bases matching TRBD1. V shed 8 bases, J shed 3 bases, and the junction held 16 bases outside the gene matches. The length of the CDR3 is 16 residues. The V gene's germline CDR1 is MGHRA and CDR2 YSYEKL. The CDR3, as DNA: TGCGCCAGCGGACCCCCTGGGGGACAGACACACTACGAGCAGTACTTC. This encodes CASGPPGGQTHYEQYF.

The gene calls are TRBV5-1 and TRBJ1-4, with 7 bases that match TRBD1. Germline CDR1 SGHRS, CDR2 YFSETQ. V was clipped by 4 bases and J by 4 bases; unmatched bases: 7. The CDR3 spans 15 residues. CDR3: CASSLGDRSNEKLFF. The DNA for the CDR3 is TGCGCCAGCAGCCTAGGGGACAGAAGTAATGAAAAACTGTTTTTT.

The chain uses TRBV28 and TRBJ1-5, with D unclear. Germline CDR1 is MDHEN and CDR2 is SYDVKM. CDR3 length: 12 amino acids. Trimming took off 7 bases at V and 7 bases at J, with 11 bases between the two ends. The CDR3 sequence: CASKVTGQPQHF. The CDR3 DNA reads TGTGCCAGCAAGGTTACGGGGCAGCCCCAGCATTTT. The complete variable domain, with remaining parts taken from reference TRBV28 and TRBJ1-5, reads DVKVTQSSRYLVKRTGEKVFLECVQDMDHENMFWYRQDPGLGLRLIYFSYDVKMKEKGDIPEGYSVSREKKERFSLILESASTNQTSMYLCASKVTGQPQHFGDGTRLSIL.

This clone was detected once. The J gene is TRBJ2-1, the V gene TRBV3-1 (or the pseudogene TRBV3-2); D possibly corresponds to TRBD2 (5 bases). This CDR3 is 16 amino acids long. The germline CDR1 and CDR2 sequences are LGHDT and YNNKEL (reference sequence). V shed 6 bases and J shed 3 bases, with 18 bases lying between them. The CDR3 DNA follows: TGTGCCAGCAGGGGCGTCGGGATCGTGGGCTACAATGAGCAGTTCTTC. Its protein product is CASRGVGIVGYNEQFF.

V usage is TRBV20-1 and J usage is TRBJ2-7; 9 nucleotides match TRBD1. CDR3 size: 11 residues. V was clipped by 6 bases and J by 4 bases; unmatched bases: 1. Per germline, CDR1 DFQATT and CDR2 SNEGSKA (reference sequence). For the CDR3, the DNA is TGCAGTGCCGGGACAGGGTACGAGCAGTACTTC. Translated, it gives CSAGTGYEQYF.

The gene calls are TRBV19 and TRBJ1-1; D possibly corresponds to TRBD1 (6 bases). Per germline, CDR1 LNHDA and CDR2 SQIVND (reference sequence). CDR3 length: 16 amino acids. The V gene lost 6 bases and the J gene lost 1 base, with 18 bases spanning the gap. CDR3 coding DNA: TGTGCCAGTAGCCGGCGGGGGGGCGAGGAGAACACTGAAGCTTTCTTT. It yields the protein CASSRRGGEENTEAFF.

The gene calls are TRBV28 and TRBJ1-5; possibly TRBD1 for D (6 bases). Germline CDR1 and CDR2: MDHEN and SYDVKM. This CDR3 region has 13 residues. Trimming left V 7 bases short and J 2 bases short, with 9 bases between. The CDR3 DNA follows: TGTGCCAGCACCGGACAGCGCAATCAGCCCCAGCATTTT. Protein: CASTGQRNQPQHF.

This clone was recorded only once. CDR3 amino acids: CASSSRQVPQPQHF. CDR3 DNA sequence: TGTGCCAGCAGTTCTCGCCAGGTCCCGCAGCCCCAGCATTTT. The J gene is TRBJ1-5, the V gene TRBV28; D is undetermined. Germline values: CDR1 MDHEN, CDR2 SYDVKM. The CDR3 has 14 residues. V lost 4 bases to trimming and J lost 7 bases, with 14 bases between them.

The chain links TRBV11-3 to TRBJ1-5; a weak D match, TRBD1 (6 bases). CDR1 is SGHNT, CDR2 YENEEA, per germline. The CDR3 is 15 residues long. The V end was cut by 5 bases, the J end by 1 base, with 12 bases between. Here the CDR3 reads CASSPGTSSNQPQHF. In nucleotides, the CDR3 is TGTGCCAGCAGCCCCGGGACATCGAGCAATCAGCCCCAGCATTTT. The full variable domain, rest sourced from reference TRBV11-3 and TRBJ1-5, is EAGVVQSPRYKIIEKKQPVAFWCNPISGHNTLYWYLQNLGQGPELLIRYENEEAVDDSQLPKDRFSAERLKGVDSTLKIQPAELGDSAVYLCASSPGTSSNQPQHFGDGTRLSIL.

V is TRBV29-1 and J is TRBJ1-3; possibly TRBD1 for D (6 bases). The germline V gene has CDR1 SQVTM and CDR2 ANQGSEA. Trimming removed 7 bases at V and 2 bases at J, with 12 bases between. The CDR3 covers 13 residues. CDR3 sequence (DNA): TGCAGCGCGGAACAGGGCACTGGAAACACCATATATTTT. The encoded protein is CSAEQGTGNTIYF. Looking up the rest from reference TRBV29-1 and TRBJ1-3 gives the full variable domain: SAVISQKPSRDICQRGTSLTIQCQVDSQVTMMFWYRQQPGQSLTLIATANQGSEATYESGFVIDKFPISRPNLTFSTLTVSNMSPEDSSIYLCSAEQGTGNTIYFGEGSWLTVV.

This clone is a singleton in its sample. The genes are TRBV6-5 and TRBJ1-1, with no clear D. This CDR3 has 12 residues. Germline CDR1 MNHEY, CDR2 SVGAGI. Trimming cost V 6 bases and J 1 base, with 6 bases left between them. The CDR3 DNA follows: TGTGCCAGCAGAGCGCAGAACACTGAAGCTTTCTTT. Its protein product is CASRAQNTEAFF.

The gene calls are TRBV9 and TRBJ2-1, with 9 bases identical to TRBD1. V lost 4 bases, J lost 6 bases, and 11 bases stayed unmatched. The CDR3 is 16 residues long. Germline lookup yields CDR1 SGDLS and CDR2 YYNGEE. Here the CDR3 DNA reads TGTGCCAGCAGCTTTACAGGGGGCTGGGGGAGCAATGAGCAGTTCTTC. It is translated as CASSFTGGWGSNEQFF.

This chain links TRBV27 with TRBJ2-1, with 9 bases lining up with TRBD2. The CDR3 contains 16 residues. Unmatched junction bases numbered 9, after V lost 4 bases and J lost 5 bases. From germline, CDR1 is MNHEY and CDR2 SMNVEV (reference sequence). CDR3 DNA sequence: TGTGCCAGCAGTTCGTGGCGGGAGGGCCCGGACAATGAGCAGTTCTTC. This translates into CASSSWREGPDNEQFF.

The CDR3: CASSLAGVSYEQYF. The DNA of the CDR3 is TGCGCCAGCAGCTTGGCCGGTGTTTCCTACGAGCAGTACTTC. The chain joins TRBV5-1 to TRBJ2-7; no firm D call. Germline-derived CDR1 and CDR2 are SGHRS and YFSETQ. Deletions cut 0 bases from V and 1 base from J, with 8 bases between. This CDR3 has 14 amino acids.

Only a few counts were recorded for this clone. The V and J genes are TRBV11-2 and TRBJ2-3; 7 bases are shared with TRBD1. Unmatched junction bases numbered 5, after V lost 3 bases and J lost 5 bases. Germline loops: CDR1 SGHAT, CDR2 FQNNGV. The CDR3 is made up of 14 amino acids. CDR3: CASSFNRGIDTQYF. The CDR3 bases are TGTGCCAGCAGCTTTAACAGGGGAATAGATACGCAGTATTTT.